The 20 T cell receptor beta chains below come from one sample, sequenced in a study of blood T cell repertoires in COVID-19. Libraries were prepared by immunoSEQ multiplex PCR; TCRdb keeps only in-frame clonotypes and omits some of them. Counted here are 15,000 to 20,000 clones, about 88% occurring once; the ten biggest clones make up 20% to 30%. Sequenced: peripheral blood. Source of these receptors: a man in his fifties or sixties with acute or convalescent COVID-19.

V gene TRBV7-2 combines with J gene TRBJ1-1, with 8 bases lining up with TRBD1. CDR1 and CDR2 from the germline V gene are SGHTA and FQGNSA. The V gene end was trimmed by 3 bases and the J gene end by 5 bases; junction bases not matched to a gene: 5. CDR3 size: 14 residues. CDR3 in DNA: TGTGCCAGCAGCTTGGACAGGGTAGTAACTGAAGCTTTCTTT. Translating it yields CASSLDRVVTEAFF.

This clone was seen once. The chain carries TRBV7-8 and TRBJ1-5, with D unresolved. V shed 5 bases and J shed 5 bases, with 10 bases lying between them. In germline, CDR1 is SGHVS, CDR2 FQNEAQ. The CDR3 consists of 13 residues. The CDR3 DNA is TGTGCCAGCAGCCTTGCCCGGGATCAGCCCCAGCATTTT. This gives the protein CASSLARDQPQHF. Variable domain in full (rest from reference TRBV7-8 and TRBJ1-5): GAGVSQSPRYKVAKRGQDVALRCDPISGHVSLFWYQQALGQGPEFLTYFQNEAQLDKSGLPSDRFFAERPEGSVSTLKIQRTQQEDSAVYLCASSLARDQPQHFGDGTRLSIL.

This chain uses TRBV6-1 with TRBJ1-3; D gene uncertain. The CDR3 sequence is 15 residues long. The germline V and J ends were trimmed by 2 bases and 1 base, with 9 bases remaining between them. Germline CDR1 reads MNHNS; CDR2 reads SASEGT. In DNA form, the CDR3 reads TGTGCCAGCAGTGAACGGTCCGGGTCTGGAAACACCATATATTTT. Translated: CASSERSGSGNTIYF.

J is TRBJ2-2 and V is TRBV4-1, with TRBD1 matching 9 bases. J was trimmed by 6 bases and V by 1 base; bases with no gene match: 6. Looked up from germline, CDR1 is MGHRA and CDR2 is YSYEKL. This CDR3 spans 16 amino acids. For the CDR3, the DNA is TGCGCCAGCAGCCAAGTAACAGGGGGCGATCCCGGGGAGCTGTTTTTT. It codes for CASSQVTGGDPGELFF.

The chain employs TRBV28 and TRBJ2-5; TRBD1 is a possible D gene (7 bases). Germline V lookup: CDR1 MDHEN, CDR2 SYDVKM. V shed 3 bases and J shed 7 bases, with 15 bases lying between them. The CDR3 loop spans 14 amino acids. The CDR3 DNA sequence: TGTGCCAGCAGTTTCAGGGGGGCGACCGGGACCCAGTACTTC. This sequence encodes CASSFRGATGTQYF.

This chain joins TRBV5-5 and TRBJ2-7; 10 bases map to TRBD1. CDR3 length equals 15 residues. The trim removed 7 bases at V and 3 bases at J, leaving 10 bases unmatched. Germline V lookup: CDR1 SGHKS, CDR2 YYEKEE (reference sequence). As DNA, the CDR3 is TGTGCCAGCTATATGGAAGGGACAGGGGTCTACGAGCAGTACTTC. Translating it yields CASYMEGTGVYEQYF.

The genes are TRBV7-9 and TRBJ1-2; a weak D match, TRBD1 (6 bases). Trimming took 2 bases from V and 6 from J, leaving 16 bases between them. Looked up from germline, CDR1 is SEHNR and CDR2 is FQNEAQ (reference sequence). This CDR3 is 15 amino acids long. The DNA of the CDR3 is TGTGCCAGCAGCTTAATGGCGATGGGGGCTGATGGCTACACCTTC. Protein product: CASSLMAMGADGYTF.

This chain links TRBV18 with TRBJ2-1; 12 bases line up with TRBD2. J lost 5 bases, V lost 3 bases, and 5 bases had no gene match. In germline, CDR1 is KGHSH, CDR2 LQKENI. The CDR3 extends over 16 amino acids. The CDR3 DNA follows: TGTGCCAGCTCACCGACTAGCGGGAGAGGGAACAATGAGCAGTTCTTC. Protein: CASSPTSGRGNNEQFF.

The chain carries TRBV30 and TRBJ1-2, with D tentatively TRBD1 (5 bases). V dropped 5 bases and J dropped 2 bases, with 9 bases sitting between them. The germline CDR1 and CDR2 sequences are GTSNPN and SVGIG (reference sequence). The CDR3 covers 12 residues. The CDR3 reads CAWGAGNYGYTF. For the CDR3, the DNA is TGTGCCTGGGGGGCCGGGAACTATGGCTACACCTTC.

The table lists this clone with a count of one. The chain recombines TRBV18 with TRBJ1-6, with a tentative D call TRBD1 (6 bases). Trimming cost V 3 bases and J 5 bases, with 11 bases left between them. The germline V gene has CDR1 KGHSH and CDR2 LQKENI. The CDR3 has 15 amino acids. CDR3: CASSPTEGDNSPLHF. In nucleotides, the CDR3 is TGTGCCAGCTCACCGACAGAGGGGGATAATTCACCCCTCCACTTT.

This chain links TRBV7-9 with TRBJ2-5; 9 bases match TRBD2. This CDR3 is built from 15 residues. The germline V gene encodes CDR1 SEHNR and CDR2 FQNEAQ (reference sequence). The V gene end was trimmed by 5 bases and the J gene end by 4 bases; junction bases not matched to a gene: 8. CDR3 in DNA: TGTGCCAGCAGCAACCGCGGGGGGGCCGGAGAGACCCAGTACTTC. This gives the protein CASSNRGGAGETQYF.

V is TRBV6-6 and J is TRBJ2-4; TRBD2 aligns across 13 bases. CDR3 length equals 16 residues. CDR1 MNHNY and CDR2 SVGAGI come from the germline V gene (reference sequence). The V segment lost 5 bases and the J segment 7 bases; nucleotides outside the gene matches: 8. The CDR3 spells CASSVILAGGVNIQYF. The CDR3 region has the DNA TGTGCCAGCAGTGTCATACTAGCGGGAGGGGTGAACATTCAGTACTTC.

The gene calls are TRBV7-9 and TRBJ1-1; D unclear. V dropped 0 bases and J dropped 8 bases, with 13 bases sitting between them. The CDR3 sequence is 14 residues long. CDR1 is SEHNR and CDR2 is FQNEAQ in the germline V gene (reference sequence). CDR3 in DNA: TGTGCCAGCAGCTTAGCTCTTTATCCCAGAGAAGCTTTCTTT. Translated, it gives CASSLALYPREAFF.

The rearrangement links TRBV11-2 to TRBJ2-5, with D possibly being TRBD2 (5 bases). CDR3 length: 14 residues. The germline V gene has CDR1 SGHAT and CDR2 FQNNGV. Trimming took off 10 bases at V and 4 bases at J, with 19 bases between the two ends. CDR3 in amino acids: CATIRTGSGETQYF. The CDR3 DNA sequence: TGTGCCACTATACGGACGGGGAGCGGAGAGACCCAGTACTTC.

This clone has just one count. The chain joins TRBV28 to TRBJ1-5; the match to TRBD1 covers 9 bases. Per the germline V gene, CDR1 is MDHEN and CDR2 is SYDVKM. This CDR3 contains 13 residues. J lost 2 bases, V lost 10 bases, and 3 bases had no gene match. The CDR3 DNA is TGTGCCACGGACAGGGGTCGCAATCAGCCCCAGCATTTT. The encoded protein is CATDRGRNQPQHF.

J is TRBJ2-7 and V is TRBV18, with D possibly being TRBD1 (5 bases). CDR3 length: 14 amino acids. Trimming removed 6 bases from V and 3 bases from J, with 15 bases in between. CDR1 and CDR2 (germline): KGHSH, LQKENI. In DNA form, the CDR3 reads TGTGCCAGCTCGCCGGGTCCAGGGAACTACGAGCAGTACTTC. Protein product: CASSPGPGNYEQYF. Together with reference TRBV18 and TRBJ2-7, the CDR3 gives the full variable domain: NAGVMQNPRHLVRRRGQEARLRCSPMKGHSHVYWYRQLPEEGLKFMVYLQKENIIDESGMPKERFSAEFPKEGPSILRIQQVVRGDSAAYFCASSPGPGNYEQYFGPGTRLTVT.

The V gene is TRBV7-2, the J gene TRBJ2-6; D perhaps matches TRBD1 (5 bases). The V and J ends lost 1 base and 0 bases respectively, with 13 bases between them. CDR1 SGHTA and CDR2 FQGNSA come from the germline V gene. CDR3 length equals 18 residues. CDR3 protein: CASSLVGRALSGANVLTF. CDR3 DNA: TGTGCCAGCAGCTTAGTCGGCAGGGCTCTCTCTGGGGCCAACGTCCTGACTTTC. Complete variable domain (other parts from reference TRBV7-2 and TRBJ2-6): GAGVSQSPSNKVTEKGKDVELRCDPISGHTALYWYRQSLGQGLEFLIYFQGNSAPDKSGLPSDRFSAERTGGSVSTLTIQRTQQEDSAVYLCASSLVGRALSGANVLTFGAGSRLTVL.

The rearrangement uses TRBV28 and TRBJ2-5; 8 bases fit TRBD1. The CDR3 runs to 15 residues. CDR1 and CDR2 from the germline V gene are MDHEN and SYDVKM. Trimming removed 4 bases from V and 0 bases from J; junction bases left unmatched: 4. In nucleotides, the CDR3 is TGTGCCAGCAGTTGGACAGGGCGTGACCAAGAGACCCAGTACTTC. Translation gives CASSWTGRDQETQYF.

This clone was seen a few times. The genes are TRBV3-1 (or the pseudogene TRBV3-2) and TRBJ2-6; D is ambiguous. The CDR3 consists of 15 residues. V shed 6 bases and J shed 0 bases, with 9 bases lying between them. Germline values: CDR1 LGHDT, CDR2 YNNKEL (reference sequence). The CDR3 bases are TGTGCCAGCAGTTACAGATTCTCTGGGGCCAACGTCCTGACTTTC. It codes for CASSYRFSGANVLTF.

This chain joins TRBV6-6 and TRBJ1-2, with D possibly TRBD1 on 5 matching bases. Trimming cost V 1 base and J 0 bases, with 9 bases left between them. The CDR3 extends over 15 amino acids. In germline, CDR1 is MNHNY, CDR2 SVGAGI (reference sequence). CDR3 nucleotide sequence: TGTGCCAGCAGTTACTTTGCAGGGACTAACTATGGCTACACCTTC. Its protein is CASSYFAGTNYGYTF.